These T cell receptor beta chains were read from a single sample in a study of response to subunit inactivated influenza vaccine. TCRdb re-called the RT-PCR reads with MiXCR, one entry per CDR3 protein. The sample shows 600,000 to 850,000 distinct CDR3 sequences, less than 15% of them seen only once. The sample in question was PBMCs from blood, obtained approximately 15 days before vaccination. All receptors derive from a man aged 50 to 60 who received an inactivated influenza vaccine. The CDR3 runs from the conserved cysteine through the conserved F or W. Each record gives: J gene, V gene, CDR3 length, CDR3 protein.

j_gene: TRBJ1-2
v_gene: TRBV4-1
len: 17
CDR3aa: CASSQGPAGGIHYGYTF

j_gene: TRBJ2-4
v_gene: TRBV12-3/TRBV12-4
len: 14
CDR3aa: CASSLSQGKNIQYF

j_gene: TRBJ2-7
v_gene: TRBV6-2/TRBV6-3
len: 14
CDR3aa: CATEGLAASYEQYF

j_gene: TRBJ2-4
v_gene: TRBV20-1
len: 14
CDR3aa: CSVDGQGGVGIQYF

j_gene: TRBJ1-2
v_gene: TRBV11-2
len: 13
CDR3aa: CASSLGWEGGYTF

j_gene: TRBJ2-3
v_gene: TRBV5-1
len: 16
CDR3aa: CASSLGIAGTTDTQYF

j_gene: TRBJ2-2
v_gene: TRBV7-4
len: 18
CDR3aa: CASSLFTGGLRKTGELFF

j_gene: TRBJ2-5
v_gene: TRBV11-2
len: 14
CDR3aa: CASSRIAVQETQYF

j_gene: TRBJ2-5
v_gene: TRBV5-5
len: 14
CDR3aa: CASSPTSSQETQYF

j_gene: TRBJ2-1
v_gene: TRBV7-9
len: 16
CDR3aa: CASSPTSGRRYNEQFF

j_gene: TRBJ1-2
v_gene: TRBV29-1
len: 13
CDR3aa: CSVGPKINYGYTF

j_gene: TRBJ2-7
v_gene: TRBV20-1
len: 14
CDR3aa: CSARRPIGSYEQYF

j_gene: TRBJ2-2
v_gene: TRBV20-1
len: 16
CDR3aa: CSARGASGRNTGELFF

j_gene: TRBJ1-4
v_gene: TRBV7-2
len: 13
CDR3aa: CASSQSVAGKLFF

j_gene: TRBJ1-2
v_gene: TRBV7-9
len: 15
CDR3aa: CASSPGTGSLDGYTF

j_gene: TRBJ1-2
v_gene: TRBV5-1
len: 16
CDR3aa: CASSLGRGQGAYGYTF

j_gene: TRBJ2-1
v_gene: TRBV30
len: 13
CDR3aa: CGISRQTNNEQFF

j_gene: TRBJ1-5
v_gene: TRBV25-1
len: 15
CDR3aa: CASSDRADSNQPQHF